This T cell receptor (beta chain) was identified in a study of CD8+ T cells in alopecia areata. The CDR3 spans 15 residues. V shed 6 bases and J 6 bases; nucleotides not matched to a gene: 9. Germline V gene data show CDR1 as SNHLY and CDR2 as FYNNEI. Whole-study findings and limits: When scalp samples are sequenced, resident alphabeta T cells of normal skin are also captured. In patients, TCRs were shared less clearly than in mice, and HLA may possibly be involved.

This clone was detected once. The antigen remains unidentified. cDNA reverse transcribed from extracted RNA served as the sequencing template. TCRdb's table, derived via immunoSEQ multiplex PCR, lists solely in-frame clones and lacks some. Among tens of thousands of clones, more than 60% were seen once, and the ten largest hold 4.5% to 5.5%. Sorting of CD4+ cells into CD25+CD127- cells (for 5 or 6 patients) was performed. The sequenced sample was CD4+ Tregs sorted from blood. The V call is TRBV2, the J call TRBJ2-3, with 10 bases aligning to TRBD2. The receptor was derived from a human donor with alopecia areata. CDR3 DNA sequence: TGTGCCAGCAGAGAGGCTAGCGGGAGTGGCGATACGCAGTATTTT. Encoded protein: CASREASGSGDTQYF.